The 21 T cell receptor beta chains presented below share a single source sample, sequenced in a study of blood T cell repertoires in COVID-19. Clones were read by immunoSEQ multiplex PCR, and TCRdb kept only the in-frame ones, dropping some. The repertoire holds approximately 410,000 clones, with 86% as singletons. Sequenced material: peripheral blood. All receptors come from a woman between 25 and 40 years old with active or convalescent COVID-19.

The J gene is TRBJ1-2, the V gene TRBV6-5; maybe TRBD1 (6 bases). Trimming left V 9 bases short and J 3 bases short, with 14 bases between. This CDR3 contains 13 residues. Germline CDR1 reads MNHEY; CDR2 reads SVGAGI. The CDR3 is CASAGEVHYGYTF. The DNA for the CDR3 is TGTGCCAGTGCAGGGGAAGTCCACTATGGCTACACCTTC.

The genes are TRBV21-1 and TRBJ1-6; the listed D gene, TRBD1, was not tested against the DNA. TRBV21-1 is assigned pseudogene status. This CDR3 has 13 amino acids. CDR3 amino acids: CARQSSYNSPLHF. In DNA form, the CDR3 reads TGTGCCAGACAGAGCTCCTATAATTCACCCCTCCACTTT.

This chain uses TRBV7-9 with TRBJ2-3; D is perhaps TRBD1 (6 bases). Trimming cost V 5 bases and J 4 bases, with 13 bases left between them. The CDR3 length is 14 residues. The germline gives CDR1 SEHNR, CDR2 FQNEAQ (reference sequence). CDR3: CASSPIRQADTQYF. The CDR3 region has the DNA TGTGCCAGCAGCCCGATTCGACAGGCAGATACGCAGTATTTT.

The genes are TRBV30 and TRBJ1-2; D gene unclear. The germline CDR1 and CDR2 sequences are GTSNPN and SVGIG (reference sequence). Trimming stripped 0 bases from V and 5 bases from J, with 16 bases between. CDR3 size: 15 residues. The CDR3 here is CAWSVVFRSEYGYTF. CDR3 in DNA: TGTGCCTGGAGTGTGGTCTTTAGGTCGGAGTATGGCTACACCTTC.

This chain uses TRBV5-1 with TRBJ2-2; D perhaps matches TRBD1 (6 bases). The CDR3 covers 16 residues. Looked up from germline, CDR1 is SGHRS and CDR2 is YFSETQ. Trimming stripped 3 bases from V and 4 bases from J, with 16 bases between. CDR3 nucleotides: TGCGCCAGCAGCTCCCTGGCCAGGGGAGTCACCGGGGAGCTGTTTTTT. Amino acids: CASSSLARGVTGELFF.

The chain combines TRBV7-9 with TRBJ1-4; D is ambiguous. CDR1 is SEHNR, CDR2 FQNEAQ, per germline (reference sequence). The CDR3 has 11 amino acids. V lost 6 bases, J lost 6 bases, and 5 bases lay in between. CDR3 sequence: CASREDEKLFF. The CDR3 DNA reads as TGTGCCAGCAGGGAGGATGAAAAACTGTTTTTT.

In the case of this clone: The same CDR3 arises from other DNA sequences in this sample as well. J is TRBJ1-2 and V is TRBV27; D remains unclear. Trimming stripped 2 bases from V and 6 bases from J, with 7 bases between. The CDR3 has 12 residues. Germline V gene data show CDR1 as MNHEY and CDR2 as SMNVEV (reference sequence). CDR3 region: CASSLGGDGYTF. In nucleotides, the CDR3 is TGTGCCAGCAGTTTAGGCGGGGATGGCTACACCTTC.

The chain joins TRBV25-1 to TRBJ2-3; D is ambiguous. V gave up 4 bases and J gave up 1 base, with 12 bases separating them. This CDR3 spans 15 amino acids. Germline values: CDR1 MGHDK, CDR2 SYGVNS. CDR3 bases: TGTGCCAGCAGTGGTCAATCGACTCGCACAGATACGCAGTATTTT. Translation gives CASSGQSTRTDTQYF.

Of note for this clone: Other nucleotide sequences in the sample specify the same CDR3. This rearrangement joins TRBV5-1 to TRBJ2-7; 11 nucleotides line up with TRBD1. Germline V gives CDR1 SGHRS, CDR2 YFSETQ. V dropped 4 bases and J dropped 0; count of bases not matched to a gene: 3. This CDR3 contains 15 residues. CDR3 nucleotides: TGCGCCAGCAGCACCGGGACAGGGGGCTCCTACGAGCAGTACTTC. Protein: CASSTGTGGSYEQYF.

The chain joins TRBV11-2 to TRBJ2-3, with TRBD1 matching over 9 bases. The CDR3 extends over 16 amino acids. After removal of 5 bases from V and 4 bases from J, the junction contained 10 bases not matched to a gene. Germline CDR1 reads SGHAT; CDR2 reads FQNNGV. For the CDR3, the DNA is TGTGCCAGCAGCCAGGCCGGGACAGGGTTATCAGATACGCAGTATTTT. It yields the protein CASSQAGTGLSDTQYF.

This clone was seen a handful of times. This chain joins TRBV7-2 and TRBJ1-4; 8 bases match TRBD1. Losses at the gene ends were 7 bases for V and 7 bases for J; bases not matched to a gene: 8. In germline, CDR1 is SGHTA, CDR2 FQGNSA. This CDR3 has 14 residues. CDR3 sequence reads: CASTDGQGIEKLFF. The DNA for the CDR3 is TGTGCCAGCACCGATGGACAGGGAATTGAAAAACTGTTTTTT.

The table lists this clone with a count of one. The CDR3 loop reads CASWGGQAFRAFF. CDR3 nucleotide sequence: TGTGCCAGCTGGGGGGGACAGGCGTTTCGGGCTTTCTTT. The chain employs TRBV6-5 and TRBJ1-1, with 8 nucleotides matching TRBD1. The CDR3 covers 13 residues. Germline-derived CDR1 and CDR2 are MNHEY and SVGAGI. J was trimmed by 11 bases and V by 8 bases; bases with no gene match: 13.

The V gene is TRBV6-5, the J gene TRBJ1-2; 7 bases align to TRBD1. Unmatched junction bases numbered 15, after V lost 4 bases and J lost 7 bases. The CDR3 sequence is 16 residues long. Germline V gene data show CDR1 as MNHEY and CDR2 as SVGAGI. In DNA form, the CDR3 reads TGTGCCAGCAGTTCACATTTCTCAGGGGGATACGGTGGCTACACCTTC. Its translation is CASSSHFSGGYGGYTF.

In DNA form, the CDR3 reads TGTGCCAGCAGCGAAACTAGCGTGAGCTCCTACAATGAGCAGTTCTTC. This codes for CASSETSVSSYNEQFF. This chain links TRBV6-1 with TRBJ2-1, with TRBD2 identical over 7 bases. CDR3 size: 16 residues. Germline values: CDR1 MNHNS, CDR2 SASEGT. V lost 6 bases, J lost 0 bases, and 8 bases stayed unmatched.

The chain has TRBV15 and TRBJ1-2; D perhaps matches TRBD1 (5 bases). V was cut by 6 bases and J by 2 bases, with 7 bases left in between. The germline V gene has CDR1 LNHNV and CDR2 YYDKDF (reference sequence). CDR3 length: 12 amino acids. The CDR3 DNA reads as TGTGCCACCAGAGGGGCCAACTATGGCTACACCTTC. This translates into CATRGANYGYTF.

This clone was picked up one time. The chain joins TRBV2 to TRBJ2-5, with 8 bases identical to TRBD1. Germline CDR1 SNHLY, CDR2 FYNNEI. CDR3 length equals 13 residues. With 4 bases clipped from V and 5 bases from J, the junction kept 3 bases outside the gene matches. CDR3 DNA: TGTGCCAGCAGTGGGAGACAGGGGGAGACCCAGTACTTC. It yields the protein CASSGRQGETQYF.

The V gene is TRBV20-1, the J gene TRBJ2-1, with D unresolved. CDR1 is DFQATT, CDR2 SNEGSKA, per germline (reference sequence). The CDR3 contains 11 residues. The V and J ends lost 5 bases and 3 bases respectively, with 5 bases between them. DNA of the CDR3: TGCAGTGCTCCAATCTACAATGAGCAGTTCTTC. The encoded protein is CSAPIYNEQFF.

This clone was seen only a few times. This chain uses TRBV7-2 with TRBJ1-1; D possibly corresponds to TRBD1 (6 bases). Trimming took off 8 bases at V and 1 base at J, with 17 bases between the two ends. CDR1 SGHTA and CDR2 FQGNSA come from the germline V gene. The CDR3 is 15 amino acids. The CDR3 sequence: CASLQGRGTNTEAFF. The CDR3, as DNA: TGTGCCAGCCTACAGGGTCGGGGTACGAACACTGAAGCTTTCTTT.

About this clone itself: Being one base from a much bigger clone, this may be a read error. The same CDR3 is also encoded by other DNA sequences in this sample. CDR3 sequence reads: CASSQESSGGYEQYF. DNA for the CDR3: TGCGCCAGCAGCCAAGAATCCAGCGGGGGCTACGAGCAGTACTTC. The chain has TRBV4-1 and TRBJ2-7; 8 positions agree with TRBD2. The CDR3 loop spans 15 amino acids. Germline CDR1 MGHRA, CDR2 YSYEKL. The J segment lost 3 bases and the V segment lost 0 bases, leaving 4 bases of the junction unmatched.

J is TRBJ1-5 and V is TRBV5-5; 8 bases line up with TRBD1. The CDR3 totals 15 residues. Germline trimming cut 3 bases from V and 5 bases from J; bases unmatched to any gene: 7. Germline loops: CDR1 SGHKS, CDR2 YYEKEE (reference sequence). Here the CDR3 reads CASSSYGQGDQPQHF. The CDR3 DNA reads TGTGCCAGCAGCTCCTATGGACAGGGAGATCAGCCCCAGCATTTT.

This chain links TRBV18 with TRBJ1-3, with 10 positions matching TRBD1. Trimming at V came to 6 bases and at J to 6 bases, leaving 5 bases not matched to a gene. CDR1 KGHSH and CDR2 LQKENI come from the germline V gene. The CDR3 totals 14 residues. CDR3 coding DNA: TGTGCCAGCTCCTCGACAGGGGGCGAAAACACCATATATTTT. As protein: CASSSTGGENTIYF.